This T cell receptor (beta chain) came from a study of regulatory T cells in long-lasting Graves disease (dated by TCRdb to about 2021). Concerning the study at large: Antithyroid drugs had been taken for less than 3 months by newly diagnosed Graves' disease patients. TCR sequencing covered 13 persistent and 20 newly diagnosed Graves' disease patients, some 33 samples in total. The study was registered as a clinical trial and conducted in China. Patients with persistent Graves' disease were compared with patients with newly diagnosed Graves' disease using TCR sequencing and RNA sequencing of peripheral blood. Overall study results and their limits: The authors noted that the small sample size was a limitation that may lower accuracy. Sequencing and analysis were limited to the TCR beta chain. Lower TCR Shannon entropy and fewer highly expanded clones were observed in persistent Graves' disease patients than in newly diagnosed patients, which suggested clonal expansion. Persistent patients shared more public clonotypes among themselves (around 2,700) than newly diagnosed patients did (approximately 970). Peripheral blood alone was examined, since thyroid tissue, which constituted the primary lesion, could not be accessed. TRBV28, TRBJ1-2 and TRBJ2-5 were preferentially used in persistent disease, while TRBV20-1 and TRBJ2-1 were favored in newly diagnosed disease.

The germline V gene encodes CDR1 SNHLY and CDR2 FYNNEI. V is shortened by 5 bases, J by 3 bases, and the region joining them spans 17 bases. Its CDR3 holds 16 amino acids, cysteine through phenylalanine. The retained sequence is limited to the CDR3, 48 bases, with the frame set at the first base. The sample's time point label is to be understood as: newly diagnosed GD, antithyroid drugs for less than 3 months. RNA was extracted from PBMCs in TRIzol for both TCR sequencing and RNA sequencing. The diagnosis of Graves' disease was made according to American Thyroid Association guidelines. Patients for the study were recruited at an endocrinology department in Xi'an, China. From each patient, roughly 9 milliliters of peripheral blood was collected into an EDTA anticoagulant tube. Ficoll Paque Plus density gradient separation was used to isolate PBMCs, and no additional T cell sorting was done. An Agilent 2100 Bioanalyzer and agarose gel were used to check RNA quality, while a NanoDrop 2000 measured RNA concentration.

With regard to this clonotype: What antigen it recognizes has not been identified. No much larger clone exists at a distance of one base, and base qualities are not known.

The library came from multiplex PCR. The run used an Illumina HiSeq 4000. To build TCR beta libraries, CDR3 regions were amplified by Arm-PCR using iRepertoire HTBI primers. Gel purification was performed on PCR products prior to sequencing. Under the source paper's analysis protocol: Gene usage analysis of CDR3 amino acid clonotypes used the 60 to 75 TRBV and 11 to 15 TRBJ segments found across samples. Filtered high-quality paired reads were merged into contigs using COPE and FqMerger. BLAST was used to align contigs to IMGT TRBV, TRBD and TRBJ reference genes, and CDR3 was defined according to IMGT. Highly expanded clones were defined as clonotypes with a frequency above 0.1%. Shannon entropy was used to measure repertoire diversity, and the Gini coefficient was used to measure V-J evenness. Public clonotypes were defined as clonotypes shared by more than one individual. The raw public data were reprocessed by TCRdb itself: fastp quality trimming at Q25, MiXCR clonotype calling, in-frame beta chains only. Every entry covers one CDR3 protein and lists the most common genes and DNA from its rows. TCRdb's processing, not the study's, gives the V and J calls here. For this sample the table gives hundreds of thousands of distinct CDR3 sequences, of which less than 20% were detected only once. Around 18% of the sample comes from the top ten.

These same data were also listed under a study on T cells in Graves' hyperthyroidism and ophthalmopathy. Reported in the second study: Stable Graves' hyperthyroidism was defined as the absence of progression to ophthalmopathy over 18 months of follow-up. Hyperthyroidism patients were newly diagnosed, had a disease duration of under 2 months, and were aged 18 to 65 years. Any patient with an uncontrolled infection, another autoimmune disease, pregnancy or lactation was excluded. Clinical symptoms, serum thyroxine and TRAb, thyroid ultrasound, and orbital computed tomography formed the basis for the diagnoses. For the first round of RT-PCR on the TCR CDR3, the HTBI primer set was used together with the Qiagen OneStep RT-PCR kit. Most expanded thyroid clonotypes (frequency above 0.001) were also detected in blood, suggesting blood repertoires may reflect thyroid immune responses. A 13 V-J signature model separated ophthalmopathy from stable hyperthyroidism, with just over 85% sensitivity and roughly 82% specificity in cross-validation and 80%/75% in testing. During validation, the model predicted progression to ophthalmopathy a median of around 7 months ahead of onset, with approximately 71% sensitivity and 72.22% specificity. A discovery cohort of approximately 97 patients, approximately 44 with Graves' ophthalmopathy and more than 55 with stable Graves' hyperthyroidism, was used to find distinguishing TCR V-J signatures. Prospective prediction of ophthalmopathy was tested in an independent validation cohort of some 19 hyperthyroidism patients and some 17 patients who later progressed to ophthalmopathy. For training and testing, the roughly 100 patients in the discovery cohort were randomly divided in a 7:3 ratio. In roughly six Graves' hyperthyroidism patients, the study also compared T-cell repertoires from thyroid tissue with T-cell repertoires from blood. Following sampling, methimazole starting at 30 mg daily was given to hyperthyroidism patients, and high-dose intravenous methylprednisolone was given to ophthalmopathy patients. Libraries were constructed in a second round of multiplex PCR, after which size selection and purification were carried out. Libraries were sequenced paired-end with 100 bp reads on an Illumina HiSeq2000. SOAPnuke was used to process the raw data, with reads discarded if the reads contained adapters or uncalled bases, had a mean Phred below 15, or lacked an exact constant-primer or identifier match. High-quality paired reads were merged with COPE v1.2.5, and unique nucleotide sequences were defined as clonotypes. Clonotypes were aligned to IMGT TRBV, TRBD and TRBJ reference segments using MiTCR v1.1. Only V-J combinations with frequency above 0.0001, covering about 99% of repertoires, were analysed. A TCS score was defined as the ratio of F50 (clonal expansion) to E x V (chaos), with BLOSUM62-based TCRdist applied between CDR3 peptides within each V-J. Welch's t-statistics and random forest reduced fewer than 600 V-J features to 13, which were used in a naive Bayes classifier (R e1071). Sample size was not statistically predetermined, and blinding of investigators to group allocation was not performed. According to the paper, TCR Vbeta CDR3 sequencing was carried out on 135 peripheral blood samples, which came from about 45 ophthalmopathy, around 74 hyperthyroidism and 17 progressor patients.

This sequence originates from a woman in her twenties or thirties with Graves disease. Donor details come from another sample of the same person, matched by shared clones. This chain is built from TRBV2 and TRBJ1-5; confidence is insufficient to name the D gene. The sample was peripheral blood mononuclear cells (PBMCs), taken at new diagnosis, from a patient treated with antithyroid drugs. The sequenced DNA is TGTGCCAGCAGTCGAAATTGGGCGCCCGACAATCAGCCCCAGCATTTT. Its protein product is CASSRNWAPDNQPQHF.